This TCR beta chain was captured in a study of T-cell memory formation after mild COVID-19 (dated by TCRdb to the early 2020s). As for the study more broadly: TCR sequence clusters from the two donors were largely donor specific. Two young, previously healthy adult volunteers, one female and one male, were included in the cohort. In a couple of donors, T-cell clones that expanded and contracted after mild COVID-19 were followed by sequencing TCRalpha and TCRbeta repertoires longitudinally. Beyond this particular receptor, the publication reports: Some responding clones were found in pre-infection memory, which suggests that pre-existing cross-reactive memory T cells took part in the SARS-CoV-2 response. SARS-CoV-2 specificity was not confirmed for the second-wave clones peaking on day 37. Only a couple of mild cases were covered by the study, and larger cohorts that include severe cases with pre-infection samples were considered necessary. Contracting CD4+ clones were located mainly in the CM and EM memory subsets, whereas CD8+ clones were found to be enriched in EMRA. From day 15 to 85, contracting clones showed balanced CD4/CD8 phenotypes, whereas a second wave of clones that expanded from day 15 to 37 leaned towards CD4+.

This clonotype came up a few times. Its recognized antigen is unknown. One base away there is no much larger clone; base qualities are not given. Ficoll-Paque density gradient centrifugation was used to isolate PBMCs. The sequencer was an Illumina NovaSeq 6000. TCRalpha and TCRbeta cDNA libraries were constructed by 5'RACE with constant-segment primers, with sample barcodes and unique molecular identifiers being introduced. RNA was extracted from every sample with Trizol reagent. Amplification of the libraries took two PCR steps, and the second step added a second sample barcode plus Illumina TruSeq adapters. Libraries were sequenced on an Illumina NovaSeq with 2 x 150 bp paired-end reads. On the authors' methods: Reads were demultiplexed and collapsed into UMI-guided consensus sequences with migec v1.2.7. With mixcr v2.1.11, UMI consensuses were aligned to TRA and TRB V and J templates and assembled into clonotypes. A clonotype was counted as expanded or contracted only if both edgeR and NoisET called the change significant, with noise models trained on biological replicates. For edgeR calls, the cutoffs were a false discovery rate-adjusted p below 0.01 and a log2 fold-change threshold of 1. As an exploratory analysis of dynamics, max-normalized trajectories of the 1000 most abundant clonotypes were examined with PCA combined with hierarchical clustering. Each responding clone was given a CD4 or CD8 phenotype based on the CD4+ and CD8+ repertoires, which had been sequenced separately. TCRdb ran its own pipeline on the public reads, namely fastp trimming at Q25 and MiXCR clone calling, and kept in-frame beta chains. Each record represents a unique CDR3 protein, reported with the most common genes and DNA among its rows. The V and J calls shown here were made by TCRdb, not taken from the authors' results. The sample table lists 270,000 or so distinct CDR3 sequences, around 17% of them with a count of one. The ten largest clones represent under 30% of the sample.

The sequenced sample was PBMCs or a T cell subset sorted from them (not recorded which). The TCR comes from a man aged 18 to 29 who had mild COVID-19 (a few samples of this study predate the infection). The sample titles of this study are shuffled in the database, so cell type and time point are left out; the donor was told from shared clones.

CDR3 region: CASSNPGQGETQYF. In nucleotides, the sequence is TGTGCCAGTAGCAACCCGGGACAGGGGGAGACCCAGTACTTC. The chain is made from TRBV19 and TRBJ2-5; 10 of the junction bases match TRBD1. There are 14 amino acids in the CDR3, from cysteine to phenylalanine inclusive. Only the CDR3 region is kept as DNA, spanning 42 bases read in frame from base 1. The germline V gene (reference sequence) supplies CDR1 LNHDA and CDR2 SQIVND. Trimming accounts for 6 bases at V and 5 bases at J, while the number of junction bases matched to no gene is 6.